This entry lists 20 T cell receptor beta chains sequenced from one sample in a study of Graves' ophthalmopathy and Graves' hyperthyroidism. Amplification from RNA transcripts yielded the TCR beta CDR3 regions. Amplification began with first-round RT-PCR using HTBI primers, then second-round multiplex PCR was performed. TCRdb ran MiXCR on the multiplex PCR reads and lists one entry per CDR3 protein. Of more than 150,000 distinct CDR3 sequences listed, 30% to 45% were seen once; the top ten hold less than 6%. The sample taken for sequencing was peripheral blood. The origin of the receptors is a middle-aged woman with Graves' ophthalmopathy.

The table lists this clonotype with many counts. This rearrangement joins TRBV30 to TRBJ2-7; 9 bases are shared with TRBD1. The V gene's germline CDR1 is GTSNPN and CDR2 SVGIG (reference sequence). Trimming removed 3 bases from V and 5 bases from J; junction bases left unmatched: 8. CDR3 length equals 14 residues. Written as DNA, the CDR3 is TGTGCCTGGAGCCTCGGACAGGGGAACAACGAGCAGTACTTC. This sequence encodes CAWSLGQGNNEQYF. Variable domain in full (rest from reference TRBV30 and TRBJ2-7): SQTIHQWPATLVQPVGSPLSLECTVEGTSNPNLYWYRQAAGRGLQLLFYSVGIGQISSEVPQNLSASRPQDRQFILSSKKLLLSDSGFYLCAWSLGQGNNEQYFGPGTRLTVT.

This clonotype has ten or more counts. The chain joins TRBV2 to TRBJ2-7; TRBD1 is a possible D gene (6 bases). CDR3 length: 14 residues. Trimming left V 4 bases short and J 4 bases short, with 14 bases between. CDR1 and CDR2 from the germline V gene are SNHLY and FYNNEI. CDR3 in DNA: TGTGCCAGCAGTGTCGAGACGGGACATTACGAGCAGTACTTC. It codes for CASSVETGHYEQYF. The full variable domain, in which reference TRBV2 and TRBJ2-7 provide the parts outside the CDR3, is EPEVTQTPSHQVTQMGQEVILRCVPISNHLYFYWYRQILGQKVEFLVSFYNNEISEKSEIFDDQFSVERPDGSNFTLKIRSTKLEDSAMYFCASSVETGHYEQYFGPGTRLTVT.

This clonotype was counted ten times or more. Here the CDR3 reads CSALGGNTIYF. The CDR3 nucleotides read TGCAGTGCCCTGGGCGGAAACACCATATATTTT. This chain links TRBV20-1 with TRBJ1-3; D not resolved. Between the trimmed V and J ends, which lost 6 bases and 4 bases, there was a span of 7 bases. This CDR3 region has 11 residues. CDR1 is DFQATT, CDR2 SNEGSKA, per germline (reference sequence).

There are many counts of this clonotype. This chain links TRBV28 with TRBJ1-2, with a possible D match to TRBD1 (5 bases). The CDR3 is 15 residues long. V was shortened by 10 bases and J by 7 bases, with 25 bases between the two germline ends. Germline loops: CDR1 MDHEN, CDR2 SYDVKM. The CDR3 loop reads CANIIAIGGWFGYTF. CDR3 DNA sequence: TGTGCCAACATCATTGCAATCGGGGGATGGTTTGGCTACACCTTC.

This clonotype was observed many times. The chain links TRBV6-5 to TRBJ1-1, with D hard to call. The V end lost 2 bases, the J end lost 3 bases, and 7 bases lay between the germline ends. The germline CDR1 and CDR2 sequences are MNHEY and SVGAGI. CDR3 size: 13 residues. As DNA, the CDR3 is TGTGCCAGCAGTTACGGAGCTGACACTGAAGCTTTCTTT. This translates into CASSYGADTEAFF.

This clonotype has ten or more counts. This sequence joins TRBV9 and TRBJ2-7; 10 nucleotides line up with TRBD2. This CDR3 is 14 amino acids long. Germline V CDR1 and CDR2: SGDLS, YYNGEE. Trimming took 3 bases from V and 2 from J; bases not matched to a gene: 2. The CDR3 DNA reads TGTGCCAGCAGCGCCGGACTAGCGGCCTACGAGCAGTACTTC. It translates to CASSAGLAAYEQYF.

V usage is TRBV20-1 and J usage is TRBJ2-5; TRBD2 agrees at 7 bases. The V segment lost 2 bases and the J segment 2 bases; nucleotides outside the gene matches: 5. Germline assignment: CDR1 DFQATT and CDR2 SNEGSKA (reference sequence). The CDR3 is made up of 14 amino acids. CDR3 loop: CSARWRGGQETQYF. In DNA form, the CDR3 reads TGCAGTGCTAGATGGAGGGGAGGGCAAGAGACCCAGTACTTC.

The chain has TRBV28 and TRBJ2-7, with 9 bases identical to TRBD2. Germline CDR1 MDHEN, CDR2 SYDVKM. Trimming took 6 bases from V and 6 from J; bases not matched to a gene: 12. The CDR3 has 15 residues. The CDR3 bases are TGTGCCAGCAGCGATATAGCGGGAGTTGAGGGCGAGCAGTACTTC. As protein: CASSDIAGVEGEQYF.

This clonotype was seen many times. The chain has TRBV18 and TRBJ1-1, with 7 positions matching TRBD1. Germline values: CDR1 KGHSH, CDR2 LQKENI. The CDR3 has 12 residues. V shed 6 bases, J shed 12 bases, and the junction held 10 bases outside the gene matches. The CDR3 nucleotides read TGTGCCAGCTCGTTCGACAGGGTCCTTTCTTTCTTT. This encodes CASSFDRVLSFF. The full variable domain, in which reference TRBV18 and TRBJ1-1 provide the parts outside the CDR3, is NAGVMQNPRHLVRRRGQEARLRCSPMKGHSHVYWYRQLPEEGLKFMVYLQKENIIDESGMPKERFSAEFPKEGPSILRIQQVVRGDSAAYFCASSFDRVLSFFGQGTRLTVV.

The rearrangement links TRBV7-2 to TRBJ2-7; D not resolved. The CDR3 length is 11 residues. V lost 5 bases, J lost 2 bases, and 4 bases lay in between. Per the germline V gene, CDR1 is SGHTA and CDR2 is FQGNSA. The CDR3 region is CASSTAYEQYF. The CDR3 DNA sequence: TGTGCCAGCAGCACGGCCTACGAGCAGTACTTC. Based on the CDR3 plus reference TRBV7-2 and TRBJ2-7, the full variable domain is GAGVSQSPSNKVTEKGKDVELRCDPISGHTALYWYRQSLGQGLEFLIYFQGNSAPDKSGLPSDRFSAERTGGSVSTLTIQRTQQEDSAVYLCASSTAYEQYFGPGTRLTVT.

The table lists this clonotype with many counts. This rearrangement joins TRBV19 to TRBJ2-7; TRBD1 agrees at 9 bases. Germline V gives CDR1 LNHDA, CDR2 SQIVND (reference sequence). The ends lost 3 bases at V and 3 bases at J; junction bases unmatched: 3. This CDR3 contains 14 residues. As DNA, the CDR3 is TGTGCCAGTAGTATCGGGGACAGGGACTACGAGCAGTACTTC. This gives the protein CASSIGDRDYEQYF.

This clonotype came up many times. The chain links TRBV11-2 to TRBJ2-7; 7 positions match TRBD2. The CDR3 sequence is 19 residues long. Germline assignment: CDR1 SGHAT and CDR2 FQNNGV. The V segment lost 1 base and the J segment 7 bases; nucleotides outside the gene matches: 22. CDR3 DNA: TGTGCCAGCAGCTTAGTGATTAGATTAAGGGAATTCGGGGGGAAAGAGCAGTACTTC. The encoded protein is CASSLVIRLREFGGKEQYF.

CDR3 sequence reads: CSALTLRQGFYEQYF. The CDR3 bases are TGCAGTGCCCTCACCCTCCGACAGGGGTTCTACGAGCAGTACTTC. The chain couples TRBV20-1 to TRBJ2-7, with 8 nucleotides matching TRBD1. J gave up 3 bases and V 6 bases, and 13 bases lay outside the gene matches. The CDR3 length is 15 residues. Per germline, CDR1 DFQATT and CDR2 SNEGSKA (reference sequence).

On this clonotype: Its ends do not fully match the called genes, so a read error is possible. V usage is TRBV30 and J usage is TRBJ2-7; 7 bases align to TRBD2. The CDR3 spans 14 residues. The germline CDR1 and CDR2 sequences are GTSNPN and SVGIG (reference sequence). This CDR3 reads CAWSVSGLPYEQYF. CDR3 DNA sequence: TGTGCCTGGAGTGTATCGGGACTACCCTATGAGCAGTACTTC.

At least ten counts were recorded for this clonotype. V is TRBV2 and J is TRBJ2-7; 11 nucleotides line up with TRBD1. The CDR3 loop spans 13 amino acids. Unmatched junction bases numbered 4, after V lost 5 bases and J lost 7 bases. Germline V lookup: CDR1 SNHLY, CDR2 FYNNEI. The CDR3 bases are TGTGCCAGCAGTAACCGGGACAGGGGGGAGCAGTACTTC. Its translation is CASSNRDRGEQYF.

This clonotype was found many times. The V call is TRBV6-2 or TRBV6-3, the J call TRBJ1-2, with D possibly matching TRBD1 (6 bases). This CDR3 has 15 residues. V lost 2 bases and J lost 2, with 12 bases in between. Germline V gives CDR1 MNHEY, CDR2 SVGEGT. CDR3 nucleotide sequence: TGTGCCAGCAGTTACGTTGACAGGCGGAACTATGGCTACACCTTC. Its protein product is CASSYVDRRNYGYTF.

V is TRBV12-3 or TRBV12-4 and J is TRBJ2-2; possibly TRBD2 for D (6 bases). Trimming cost V 2 bases and J 6 bases, with 7 bases left between them. CDR3 length: 13 amino acids. CDR3 bases: TGTGCCAGCAGTTTAAGGAGGGCCGGGGAGCTGTTTTTT. This translates into CASSLRRAGELFF.

CDR3 coding DNA: TGTGCCTGGAGTGTTGGGGCCTCCTATGGCTACACCTTC. Protein: CAWSVGASYGYTF. This rearrangement joins TRBV30 to TRBJ1-2, with D tentatively TRBD1 (5 bases). The V end lost 0 bases, the J end lost 4 bases, and 9 bases lay between the germline ends. CDR3 length: 13 amino acids. Germline assignment: CDR1 GTSNPN and CDR2 SVGIG (reference sequence).

The sample holds many counts of this clonotype. The J gene is TRBJ1-1, the V gene TRBV7-9, with TRBD1 matching 9 bases. V lost 4 bases and J lost 5; bases outside the gene matches: 5. This CDR3 spans 14 amino acids. The germline CDR1 and CDR2 sequences are SEHNR and FQNEAQ (reference sequence). The CDR3 reads CASSYTGGLTEAFF. In nucleotides, the CDR3 is TGTGCCAGCAGCTATACAGGGGGCTTAACTGAAGCTTTCTTT.

This clonotype was seen at least ten times. The J gene is TRBJ1-6, the V gene TRBV4-2; D is uncertain. V gave up 1 base and J gave up 10 bases, with 14 bases separating them. This CDR3 comprises 15 residues. Germline V CDR1 and CDR2: LGHNA, YNFKEQ. The CDR3 DNA follows: TGTGCCAGCAGCCAAGTAGACTCAACAGCCTCACCCCTCCACTTT. It encodes CASSQVDSTASPLHF.